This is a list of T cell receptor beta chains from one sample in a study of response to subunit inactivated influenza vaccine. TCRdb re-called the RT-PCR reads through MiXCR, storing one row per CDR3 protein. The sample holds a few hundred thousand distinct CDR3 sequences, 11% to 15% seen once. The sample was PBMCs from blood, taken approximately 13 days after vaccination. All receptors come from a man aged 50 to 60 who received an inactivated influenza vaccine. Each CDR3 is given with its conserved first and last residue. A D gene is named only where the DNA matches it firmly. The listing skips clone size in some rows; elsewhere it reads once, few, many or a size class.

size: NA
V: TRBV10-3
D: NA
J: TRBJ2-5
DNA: TGTGCCATCAAGGAGGAGATCCAAGAGACCCAGTACTTC
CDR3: CAIKEEIQETQYF

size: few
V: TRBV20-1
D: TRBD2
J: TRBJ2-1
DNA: TGCAGTGCACATCCTCAGCGGGAGGGGTCGAAGAATGAGCAGTTCTTC
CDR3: CSAHPQREGSKNEQFF

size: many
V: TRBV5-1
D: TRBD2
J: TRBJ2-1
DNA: TGCGCCAGCAGCTTGGGGGCGGCTAGCGGGGCCAGGAGTGAGCAGTTCTTC
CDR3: CASSLGAASGARSEQFF

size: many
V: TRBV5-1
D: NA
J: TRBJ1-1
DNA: TGCGCCAGCAGGGACAGTCTGAACACTGAAGCTTTCTTT
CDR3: CASRDSLNTEAFF

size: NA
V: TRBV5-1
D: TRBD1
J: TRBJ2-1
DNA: TGCGCCAGCAGCATAGGGGGCCAGACCTACAATGAGCAGTTCTTC
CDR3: CASSIGGQTYNEQFF

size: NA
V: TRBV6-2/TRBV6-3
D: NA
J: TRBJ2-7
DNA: TGTGCCAGCAGTAACGGGGCCGCCGAGCAGTACTTC
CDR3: CASSNGAAEQYF

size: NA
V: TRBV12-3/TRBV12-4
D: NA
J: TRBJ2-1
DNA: TGTGCCAGCAGTCCTGGCCGGACCCGAAGCTCCTACAATGAGCAGTTCTTC
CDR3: CASSPGRTRSSYNEQFF

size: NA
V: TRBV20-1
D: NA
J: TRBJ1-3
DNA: TGCAGTGCTGTTCTAGGGGGGACTGGAAACACCATATATTTT
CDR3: CSAVLGGTGNTIYF

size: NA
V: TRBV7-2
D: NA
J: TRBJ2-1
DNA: TGTGCCAGCAGCCCGATGAGAGGGATCGGCTCCTACAATGAGCAGTTCTTC
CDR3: CASSPMRGIGSYNEQFF

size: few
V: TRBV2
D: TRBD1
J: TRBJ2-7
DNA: TGTGCCAGCAGGAAGACAGGGAAGGTAAAGCAGTACTTC
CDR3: CASRKTGKVKQYF

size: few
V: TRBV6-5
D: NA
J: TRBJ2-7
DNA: TGTGCCAGCAGTTACTCGAGACGACTCGAAGTCTACGAGCAGTACTTC
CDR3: CASSYSRRLEVYEQYF

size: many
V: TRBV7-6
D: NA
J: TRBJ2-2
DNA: TGTGCCAGCAGCTTAACGGAATCCGGGGAGCTGTTTTTT
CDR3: CASSLTESGELFF

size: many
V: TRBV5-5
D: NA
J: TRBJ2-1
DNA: TGTGCCAGCAGCCCGGACTTCTCCTACAATGAGCAGTTCTTC
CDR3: CASSPDFSYNEQFF

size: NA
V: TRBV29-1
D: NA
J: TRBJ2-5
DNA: TGCAGCGTTGGTGCGGGCGTTCAAGAGACCCAGTACTTC
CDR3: CSVGAGVQETQYF

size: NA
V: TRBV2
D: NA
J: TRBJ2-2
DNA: TGTGCCAGCAGTGACGGGAGTTCCGGGGAGCTGTTTTTT
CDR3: CASSDGSSGELFF

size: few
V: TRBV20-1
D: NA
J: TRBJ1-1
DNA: TGCAGTGCTAGTGGGTGGGAGAACACTGAAGCTTTCTTT
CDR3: CSASGWENTEAFF

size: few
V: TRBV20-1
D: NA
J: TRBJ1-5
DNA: TGCAGTGCTCAATCTGGGGGCGCAGGTCAGCCCCAGCATTTT
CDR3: CSAQSGGAGQPQHF

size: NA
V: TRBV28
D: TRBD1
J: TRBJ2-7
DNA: TGTGCCAGCAGTGACCGGGACAGGGAGTACTTC
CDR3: CASSDRDREYF

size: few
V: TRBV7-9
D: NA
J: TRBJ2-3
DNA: TGTGCCAGCAGGGCAGGGACCACAGATACGCAGTATTTT
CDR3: CASRAGTTDTQYF

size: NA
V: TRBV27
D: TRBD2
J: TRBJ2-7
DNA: TGTGCCAGCAGTTTAATAGGGGCGGGAGTGCCCCTCGAGCAGTACTTC
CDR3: CASSLIGAGVPLEQYF

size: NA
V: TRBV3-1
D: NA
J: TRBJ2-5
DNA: TGTGCCAGCAGCCAAAGGGGTGCAGGAGAGACCCAGTACTTC
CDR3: CASSQRGAGETQYF

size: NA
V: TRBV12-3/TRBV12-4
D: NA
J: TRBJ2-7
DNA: TGTGCCAGCAGCTCGAACAGGGCTTACGAGCAGTACTTC
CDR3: CASSSNRAYEQYF

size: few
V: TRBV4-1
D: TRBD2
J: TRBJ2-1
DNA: TGCGCCAGCAGCCAAGATCTCCTGACTAGCGGGAATACTCCGAGCTCCTACAATGAGCAGTTCTTC
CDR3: CASSQDLLTSGNTPSSYNEQFF

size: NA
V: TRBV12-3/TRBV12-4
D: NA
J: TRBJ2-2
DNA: TGTGCCAGCAGTTTAAGGGCAACGAACACCGGGGAGCTGTTTTTT
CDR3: CASSLRATNTGELFF

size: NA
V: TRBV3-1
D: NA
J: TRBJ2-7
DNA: TGTGCCAGCAGCCGCAACAGGGCCGAGCAGTACTTC
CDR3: CASSRNRAEQYF

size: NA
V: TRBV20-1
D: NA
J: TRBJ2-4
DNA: TGCAGTGCCCCGGACTTCACTAACATAGCCAAAAACATTCAGTACTTC
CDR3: CSAPDFTNIAKNIQYF

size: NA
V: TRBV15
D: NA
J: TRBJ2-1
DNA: TGTGCCACCAGCAGACGAGAACCGGGGGATGAGCAGTTCTTC
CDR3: CATSRREPGDEQFF

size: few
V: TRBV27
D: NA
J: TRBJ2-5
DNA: TGTGCCAGGGACGAAGAGACCCAGTACTTC
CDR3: CARDEETQYF

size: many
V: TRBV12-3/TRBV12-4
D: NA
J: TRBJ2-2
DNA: TGTGCCAGCAGTTTGCTCCTGAACACCGGGGAGCTGTTTTTT
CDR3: CASSLLLNTGELFF

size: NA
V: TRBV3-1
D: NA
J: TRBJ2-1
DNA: TGTGCCAGCAGCCAAGATCAGGGAGTCGCCCCTACCTACAATGAGCAGTTCTTC
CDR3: CASSQDQGVAPTYNEQFF